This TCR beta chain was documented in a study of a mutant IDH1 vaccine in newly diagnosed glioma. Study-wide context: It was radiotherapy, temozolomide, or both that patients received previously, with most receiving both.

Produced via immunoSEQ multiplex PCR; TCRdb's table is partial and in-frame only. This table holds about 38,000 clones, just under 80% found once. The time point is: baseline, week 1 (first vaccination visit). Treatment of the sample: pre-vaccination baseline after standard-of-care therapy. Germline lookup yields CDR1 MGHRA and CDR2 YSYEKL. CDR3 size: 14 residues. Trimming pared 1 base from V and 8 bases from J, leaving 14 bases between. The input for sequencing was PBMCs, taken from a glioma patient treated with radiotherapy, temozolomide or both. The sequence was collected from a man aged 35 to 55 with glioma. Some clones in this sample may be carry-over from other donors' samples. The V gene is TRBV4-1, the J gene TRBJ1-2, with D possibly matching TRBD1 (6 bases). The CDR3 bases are TGCGCCAGCAGCCAAGTTGGGAAGGGGGGAGGCTACACCTTC. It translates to CASSQVGKGGGYTF.